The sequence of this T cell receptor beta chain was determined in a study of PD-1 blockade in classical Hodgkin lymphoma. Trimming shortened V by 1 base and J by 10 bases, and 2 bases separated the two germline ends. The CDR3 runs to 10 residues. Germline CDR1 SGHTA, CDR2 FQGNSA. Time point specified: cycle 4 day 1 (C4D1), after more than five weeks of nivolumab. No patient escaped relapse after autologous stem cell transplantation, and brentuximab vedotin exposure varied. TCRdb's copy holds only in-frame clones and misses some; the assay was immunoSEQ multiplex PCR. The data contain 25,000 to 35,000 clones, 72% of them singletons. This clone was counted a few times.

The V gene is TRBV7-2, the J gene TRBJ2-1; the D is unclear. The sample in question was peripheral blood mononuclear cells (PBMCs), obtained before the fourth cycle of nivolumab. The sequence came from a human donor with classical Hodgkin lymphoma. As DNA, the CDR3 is TGTGCCAGCAGCTTAGTAGAGCAGTTCTTC. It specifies CASSLVEQFF.